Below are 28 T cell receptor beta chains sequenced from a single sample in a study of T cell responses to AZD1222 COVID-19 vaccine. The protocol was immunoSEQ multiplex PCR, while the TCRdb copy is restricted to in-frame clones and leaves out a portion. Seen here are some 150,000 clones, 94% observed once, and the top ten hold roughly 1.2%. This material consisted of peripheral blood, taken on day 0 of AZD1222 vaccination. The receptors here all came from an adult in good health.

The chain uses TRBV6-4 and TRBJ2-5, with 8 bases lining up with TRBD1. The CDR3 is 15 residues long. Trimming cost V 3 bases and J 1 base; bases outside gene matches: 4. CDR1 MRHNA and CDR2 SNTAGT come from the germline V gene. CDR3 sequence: CASSETGGGQETQYF. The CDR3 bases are TGTGCCAGCAGTGAAACAGGGGGTGGCCAAGAGACCCAGTACTTC.

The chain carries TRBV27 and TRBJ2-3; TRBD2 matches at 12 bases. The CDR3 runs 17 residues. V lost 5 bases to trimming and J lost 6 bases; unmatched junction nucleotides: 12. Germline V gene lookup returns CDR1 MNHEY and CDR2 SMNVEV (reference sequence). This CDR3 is CASSLLRLAGVADTQYF. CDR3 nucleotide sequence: TGTGCCAGCAGTCTCCTGCGACTAGCGGGAGTTGCGGATACGCAGTATTTT.

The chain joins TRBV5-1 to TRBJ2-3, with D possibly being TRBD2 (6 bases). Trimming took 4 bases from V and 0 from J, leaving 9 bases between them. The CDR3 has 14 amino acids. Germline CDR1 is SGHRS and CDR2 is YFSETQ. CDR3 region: CASSTGTSTDTQYF. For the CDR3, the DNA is TGCGCCAGCAGCACCGGGACTAGCACAGATACGCAGTATTTT.

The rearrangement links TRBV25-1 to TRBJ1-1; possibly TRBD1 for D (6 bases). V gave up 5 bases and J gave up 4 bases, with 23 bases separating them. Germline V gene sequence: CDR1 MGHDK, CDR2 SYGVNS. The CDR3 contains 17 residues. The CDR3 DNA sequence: TGTGCCAGCAGTAACCCTCAGTCACAGGGTGGAAGCACTGAAGCTTTCTTT. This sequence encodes CASSNPQSQGGSTEAFF.

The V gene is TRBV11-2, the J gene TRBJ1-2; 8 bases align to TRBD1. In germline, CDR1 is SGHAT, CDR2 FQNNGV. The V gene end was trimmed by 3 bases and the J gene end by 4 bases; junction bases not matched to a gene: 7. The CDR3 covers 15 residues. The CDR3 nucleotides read TGTGCCAGCAGCTTCGGACAGGGCATCCCCTATGGCTACACCTTC. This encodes CASSFGQGIPYGYTF.

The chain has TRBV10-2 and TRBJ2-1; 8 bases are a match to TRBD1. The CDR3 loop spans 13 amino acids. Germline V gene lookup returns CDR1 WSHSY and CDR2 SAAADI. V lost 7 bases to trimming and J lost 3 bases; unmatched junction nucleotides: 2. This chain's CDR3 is CASTGQDYNEQFF. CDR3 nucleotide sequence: TGCGCCAGCACGGGACAGGACTACAATGAGCAGTTCTTC.

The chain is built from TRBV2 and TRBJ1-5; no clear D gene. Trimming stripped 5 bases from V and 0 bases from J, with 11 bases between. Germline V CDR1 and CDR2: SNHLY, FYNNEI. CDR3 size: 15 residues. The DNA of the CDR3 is TGTGCCAGCAGTTGGGTTGGGTATAGCAATCAGCCCCAGCATTTT. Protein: CASSWVGYSNQPQHF. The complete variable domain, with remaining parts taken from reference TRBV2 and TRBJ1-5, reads EPEVTQTPSHQVTQMGQEVILRCVPISNHLYFYWYRQILGQKVEFLVSFYNNEISEKSEIFDDQFSVERPDGSNFTLKIRSTKLEDSAMYFCASSWVGYSNQPQHFGDGTRLSIL.

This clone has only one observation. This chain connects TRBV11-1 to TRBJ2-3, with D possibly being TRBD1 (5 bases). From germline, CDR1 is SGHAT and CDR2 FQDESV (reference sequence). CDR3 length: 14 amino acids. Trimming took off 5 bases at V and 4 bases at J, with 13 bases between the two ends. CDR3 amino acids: CASSISRAADTQYF. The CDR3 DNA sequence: TGTGCCAGCAGCATATCCAGGGCAGCAGATACGCAGTATTTT.

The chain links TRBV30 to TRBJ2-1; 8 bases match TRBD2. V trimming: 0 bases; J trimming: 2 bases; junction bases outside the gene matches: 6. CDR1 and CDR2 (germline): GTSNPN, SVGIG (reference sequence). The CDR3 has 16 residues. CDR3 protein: CAWSVGLLAAYNEQFF. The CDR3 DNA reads TGTGCCTGGAGTGTGGGTTTACTAGCGGCCTACAATGAGCAGTTCTTC.

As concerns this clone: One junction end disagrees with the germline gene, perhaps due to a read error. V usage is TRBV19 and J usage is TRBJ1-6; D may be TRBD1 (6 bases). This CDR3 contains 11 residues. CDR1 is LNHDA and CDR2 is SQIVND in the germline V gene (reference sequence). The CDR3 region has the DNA TGTGCCAGCACGAACGGGGGGCACTGGAACTTT. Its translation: CASTNGGHWNF.

The CDR3 region is CASRLFRDSREAFF. The CDR3, as DNA: TGTGCCAGCAGGCTATTCCGGGACTCCAGGGAAGCTTTCTTT. The chain is built from TRBV6-5 and TRBJ1-1; D possibly corresponds to TRBD1 (5 bases). With 6 bases removed from V and 8 bases from J, the gap between germline ends came to 19 bases. Germline CDR1 MNHEY, CDR2 SVGAGI. The CDR3 covers 14 residues.

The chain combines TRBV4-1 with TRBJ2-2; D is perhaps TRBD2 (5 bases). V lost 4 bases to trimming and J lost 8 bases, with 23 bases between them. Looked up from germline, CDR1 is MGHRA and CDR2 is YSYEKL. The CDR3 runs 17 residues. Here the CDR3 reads CASSPQGLQTPLGELFF. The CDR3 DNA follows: TGCGCCAGCAGCCCACAAGGACTCCAAACACCTTTAGGGGAGCTGTTTTTT.

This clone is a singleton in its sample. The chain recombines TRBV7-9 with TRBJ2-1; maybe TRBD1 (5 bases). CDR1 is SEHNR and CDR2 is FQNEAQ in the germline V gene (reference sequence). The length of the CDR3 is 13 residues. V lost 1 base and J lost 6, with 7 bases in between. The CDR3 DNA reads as TGTGCCAGCAGCTTAGGACAGTCCAATGAGCAGTTCTTC. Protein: CASSLGQSNEQFF. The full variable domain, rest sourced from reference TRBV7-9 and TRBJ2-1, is DTGVSQNPRHKITKRGQNVTFRCDPISEHNRLYWYRQTLGQGPEFLTYFQNEAQLEKSRLLSDRFSAERPKGSFSTLEIQRTEQGDSAMYLCASSLGQSNEQFFGPGTRLTVL.

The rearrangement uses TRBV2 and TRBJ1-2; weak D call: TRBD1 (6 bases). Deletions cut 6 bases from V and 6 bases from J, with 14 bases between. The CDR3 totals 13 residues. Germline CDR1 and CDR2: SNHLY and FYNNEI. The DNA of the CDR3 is TGTGCCAGCAGACCGACAGGAAGCGATGGCTACACCTTC. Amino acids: CASRPTGSDGYTF.

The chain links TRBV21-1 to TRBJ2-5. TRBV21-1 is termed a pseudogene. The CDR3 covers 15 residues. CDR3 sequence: CASSNRKAWQETQYF. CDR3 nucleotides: TGTGCCAGCAGCAATAGGAAGGCCTGGCAAGAGACCCAGTACTTC.

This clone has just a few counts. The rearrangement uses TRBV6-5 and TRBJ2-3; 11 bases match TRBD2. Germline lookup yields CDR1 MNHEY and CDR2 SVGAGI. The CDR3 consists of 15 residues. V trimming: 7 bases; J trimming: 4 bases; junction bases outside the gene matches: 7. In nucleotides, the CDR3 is TGTGCCAGCACCGGTAGCGGGAGGGCTTCAGATACGCAGTATTTT. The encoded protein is CASTGSGRASDTQYF.

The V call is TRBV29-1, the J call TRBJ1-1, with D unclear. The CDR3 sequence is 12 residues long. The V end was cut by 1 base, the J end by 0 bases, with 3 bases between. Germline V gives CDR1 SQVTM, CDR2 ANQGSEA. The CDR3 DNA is TGCAGCGTTGAAGCAATGAACACTGAAGCTTTCTTT. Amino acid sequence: CSVEAMNTEAFF.

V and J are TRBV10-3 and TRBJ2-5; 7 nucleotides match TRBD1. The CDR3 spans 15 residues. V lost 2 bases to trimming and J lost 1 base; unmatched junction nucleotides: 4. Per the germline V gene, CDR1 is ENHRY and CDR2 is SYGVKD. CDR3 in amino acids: CAISEGDSIQETQYF. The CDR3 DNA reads TGTGCCATCAGTGAGGGGGACAGTATCCAAGAGACCCAGTACTTC.

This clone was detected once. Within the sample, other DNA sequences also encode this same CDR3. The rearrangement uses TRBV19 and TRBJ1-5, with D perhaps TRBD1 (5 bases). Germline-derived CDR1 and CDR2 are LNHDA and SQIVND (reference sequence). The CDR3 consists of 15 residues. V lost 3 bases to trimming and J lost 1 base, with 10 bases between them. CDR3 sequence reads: CASSITGGSNQPQHF. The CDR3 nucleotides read TGTGCCAGTAGTATTACTGGGGGGAGCAATCAGCCCCAGCATTTT.

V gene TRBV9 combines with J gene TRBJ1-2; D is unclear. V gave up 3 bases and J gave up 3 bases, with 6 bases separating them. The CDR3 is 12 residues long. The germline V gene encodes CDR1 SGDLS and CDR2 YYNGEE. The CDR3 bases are TGTGCCAGCAGCGCTTATGACTATGGCTACACCTTC. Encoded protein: CASSAYDYGYTF. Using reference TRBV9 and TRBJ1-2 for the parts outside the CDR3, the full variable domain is DSGVTQTPKHLITATGQRVTLRCSPRSGDLSVYWYQQSLDQGLQFLIQYYNGEERAKGNILERFSAQQFPDLHSELNLSSLELGDSALYFCASSAYDYGYTFGSGTRLTVV.

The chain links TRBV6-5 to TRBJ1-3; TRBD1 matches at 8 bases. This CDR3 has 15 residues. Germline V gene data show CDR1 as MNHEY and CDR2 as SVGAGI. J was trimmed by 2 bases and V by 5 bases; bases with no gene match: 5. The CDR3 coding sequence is TGTGCCAGCAGTAGACAGGGGACTACTGGAAACACCATATATTTT. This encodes CASSRQGTTGNTIYF.

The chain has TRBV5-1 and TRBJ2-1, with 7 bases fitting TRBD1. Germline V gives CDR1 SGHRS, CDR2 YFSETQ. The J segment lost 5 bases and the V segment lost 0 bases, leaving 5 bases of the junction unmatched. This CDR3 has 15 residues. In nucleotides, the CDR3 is TGCGCCAGCAGCTTGGGACAGGGACAGAACAATGAGCAGTTCTTC. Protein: CASSLGQGQNNEQFF.

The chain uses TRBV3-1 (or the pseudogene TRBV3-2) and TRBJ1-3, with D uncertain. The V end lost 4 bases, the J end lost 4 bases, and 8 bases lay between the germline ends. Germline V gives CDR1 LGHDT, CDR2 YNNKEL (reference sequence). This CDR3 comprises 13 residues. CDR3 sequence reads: CASSPRGGNTIYF. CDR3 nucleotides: TGTGCCAGCAGCCCCCGAGGGGGAAACACCATATATTTT.

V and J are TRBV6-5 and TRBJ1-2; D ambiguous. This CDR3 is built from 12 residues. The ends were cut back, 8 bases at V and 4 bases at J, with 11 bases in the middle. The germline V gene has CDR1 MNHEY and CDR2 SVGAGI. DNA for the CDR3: TGTGCCAGCGCCCGAGAGGGCTATGGCTACACCTTC. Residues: CASAREGYGYTF.

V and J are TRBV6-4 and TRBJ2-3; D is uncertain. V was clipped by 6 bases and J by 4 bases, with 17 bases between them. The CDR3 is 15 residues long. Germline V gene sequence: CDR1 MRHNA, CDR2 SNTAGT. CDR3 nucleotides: TGTGCCAGCAGGAGGAGTAGCCTTATTCCAGATACGCAGTATTTT. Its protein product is CASRRSSLIPDTQYF.

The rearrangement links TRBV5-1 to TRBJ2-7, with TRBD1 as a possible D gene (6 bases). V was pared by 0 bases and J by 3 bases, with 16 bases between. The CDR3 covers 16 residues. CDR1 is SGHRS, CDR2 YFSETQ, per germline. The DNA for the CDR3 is TGCGCCAGCAGCTTGGAACCCCCAGGGGTTCGCTACGAGCAGTACGTC. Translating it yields CASSLEPPGVRYEQYV.

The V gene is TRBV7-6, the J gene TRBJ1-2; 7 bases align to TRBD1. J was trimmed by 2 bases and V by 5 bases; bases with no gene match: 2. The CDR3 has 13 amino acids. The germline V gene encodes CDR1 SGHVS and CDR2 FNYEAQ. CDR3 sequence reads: CASSRDRNYGYTF. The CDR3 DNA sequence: TGTGCCAGCAGCCGGGACAGAAACTATGGCTACACCTTC. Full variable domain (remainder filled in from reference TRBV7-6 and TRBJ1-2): GAGVSQSPRYKVTKRGQDVALRCDPISGHVSLYWYRQALGQGPEFLTYFNYEAQQDKSGLPNDRFSAERPEGSISTLTIQRTEQRDSAMYRCASSRDRNYGYTFGSGTRLTVV.

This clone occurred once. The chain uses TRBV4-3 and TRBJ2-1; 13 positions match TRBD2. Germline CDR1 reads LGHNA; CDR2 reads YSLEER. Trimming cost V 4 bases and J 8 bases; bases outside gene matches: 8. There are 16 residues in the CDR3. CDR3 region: CASSPRTSGSRYEQFF. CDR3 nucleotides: TGCGCCAGCAGCCCCAGGACTAGCGGGAGTAGGTATGAGCAGTTCTTC.